Listed here are 10 T cell receptor beta chains from one sample, sequenced in a study of T cells in Graves' hyperthyroidism and ophthalmopathy. The TCR beta CDR3 regions underwent amplification using RNA transcripts as the source. First-round RT-PCR of the TCR CDR3 relied on the HTBI primer set. TCRdb itself ran the multiplex PCR reads through MiXCR, one entry per CDR3 protein. The data contain 600,000 to 800,000 distinct CDR3 sequences, 35% of them singletons. Sequenced sample: blood. The receptors were gathered from a woman aged 35 to 49 with Graves' hyperthyroidism.

On this clonotype itself: An end of the junction differs from the germline gene, which may be a read error. The V gene is TRBV29-1, the J gene TRBJ2-6; no firm D call. The CDR3 has 12 residues. The germline V gene encodes CDR1 SQVTM and CDR2 ANQGSEA. As DNA, the CDR3 is TGCAGCGTTGAGCGGCAGGAGAACACTGAAGCTTTC. It yields the protein CSVERQENTEAF.

The chain combines TRBV5-5 with TRBJ1-1; D call uncertain. Deletions cut 4 bases from V and 4 bases from J, with 14 bases between. CDR3 length: 14 residues. Germline-derived CDR1 and CDR2 are SGHKS and YYEKEE (reference sequence). The CDR3 DNA is TGTGCCAGCAGCCTTTTTATAAGAGCCACTGAAGCTTTCTTT. Residues: CASSLFIRATEAFF.

This clonotype was seen repeatedly, ten times or more. The CDR3 sequence: CATSRVGTGVVLTF. In DNA form, the CDR3 reads TGTGCCACCAGCAGAGTCGGGACAGGGGTCGTCCTGACTTTC. The chain couples TRBV15 to TRBJ2-6; 10 positions match TRBD1. The CDR3 contains 14 residues. V dropped 1 base and J dropped 12; count of bases not matched to a gene: 3. Germline values: CDR1 LNHNV, CDR2 YYDKDF (reference sequence).

This clonotype was seen repeatedly, ten times or more. The chain carries TRBV7-2 and TRBJ2-7, with 9 bases that match TRBD1. The CDR3 sequence is 14 residues long. Germline-derived CDR1 and CDR2 are SGHTA and FQGNSA. J was trimmed by 2 bases and V by 5 bases; bases with no gene match: 4. CDR3 residues: CASSRTGETYEQYF. The CDR3 region has the DNA TGTGCCAGCAGCAGGACAGGGGAGACCTACGAGCAGTACTTC.

The V gene is TRBV29-1, the J gene TRBJ1-2; no reliable D call. Germline lookup yields CDR1 SQVTM and CDR2 ANQGSEA. Trimming cost V 0 bases and J 9 bases, with 8 bases left between them. The CDR3 consists of 11 residues. CDR3 sequence reads: CSVEEDWSYTF. CDR3 DNA: TGCAGCGTTGAAGAGGATTGGAGCTACACCTTC. The full variable domain, its missing parts supplied by reference TRBV29-1 and TRBJ1-2, is SAVISQKPSRDICQRGTSLTIQCQVDSQVTMMFWYRQQPGQSLTLIATANQGSEATYESGFVIDKFPISRPNLTFSTLTVSNMSPEDSSIYLCSVEEDWSYTFGSGTRLTVV.

The chain is built from TRBV5-1 and TRBJ2-2; weak D call: TRBD2 (5 bases). Trimming stripped 9 bases from V and 7 bases from J, with 13 bases between. This CDR3 comprises 12 residues. The V gene's germline CDR1 is SGHRS and CDR2 YFSETQ. The CDR3 bases are TGCGCCACCCCGACCGAGGGCGGGGAGCTGTTTTTT. This encodes CATPTEGGELFF.

This chain uses TRBV20-1 with TRBJ2-3; 7 positions match TRBD1. V was clipped by 6 bases and J by 5 bases; unmatched bases: 8. Germline CDR1 reads DFQATT; CDR2 reads SNEGSKA (reference sequence). The CDR3 loop spans 13 amino acids. CDR3 nucleotide sequence: TGCAGTGCCGACAGGGTCGGGCGAGATACGCAGTATTTT. As protein: CSADRVGRDTQYF.

The V gene is TRBV6-2 or TRBV6-3, the J gene TRBJ1-5, with D maybe TRBD1 (6 bases). This CDR3 comprises 14 residues. The germline V gene has CDR1 MNHEY and CDR2 SVGEGT. Trimming took 8 bases from V and 7 from J, leaving 18 bases between them. Here the CDR3 DNA reads TGTGCCAGCTCCCCCGGGGGAACAGGGCAGCCCCAGCATTTT. Protein: CASSPGGTGQPQHF.

The V and J genes are TRBV20-1 and TRBJ1-2, with D perhaps matching TRBD1 (6 bases). The CDR3 runs 15 residues. V lost 3 bases and J 8 bases, leaving 22 bases between the germline ends. CDR1 and CDR2 (germline): DFQATT, SNEGSKA (reference sequence). This CDR3 reads CSASWAGLGAGGYTF. The CDR3 region has the DNA TGCAGTGCTAGTTGGGCAGGGTTGGGGGCGGGCGGCTACACCTTC.

Turning to this clonotype: At one end the junction does not follow the germline gene, possibly because of a read error. The chain combines TRBV10-3 with TRBJ1-1; 9 bases are shared with TRBD1. Germline V gives CDR1 ENHRY, CDR2 SYGVKD. The CDR3 totals 14 residues. CDR3 loop: CAISEGTGNTEALF. DNA for the CDR3: TGTGCCATCAGTGAGGGGACAGGGAATACTGAAGCTCTCTTT.